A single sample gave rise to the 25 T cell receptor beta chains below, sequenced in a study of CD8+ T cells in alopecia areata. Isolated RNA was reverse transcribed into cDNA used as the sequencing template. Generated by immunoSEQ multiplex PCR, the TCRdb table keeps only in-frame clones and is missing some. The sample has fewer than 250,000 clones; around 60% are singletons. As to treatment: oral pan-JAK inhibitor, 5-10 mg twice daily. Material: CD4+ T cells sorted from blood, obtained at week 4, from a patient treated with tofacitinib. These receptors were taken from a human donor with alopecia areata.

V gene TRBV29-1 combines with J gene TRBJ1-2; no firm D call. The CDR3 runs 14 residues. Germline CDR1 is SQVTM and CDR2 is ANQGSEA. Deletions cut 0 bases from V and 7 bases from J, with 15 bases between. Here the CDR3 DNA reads TGCAGCGTTGAAGAGGTCGGCGTAGGGAGTGGCTACACCTTC. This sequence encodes CSVEEVGVGSGYTF.

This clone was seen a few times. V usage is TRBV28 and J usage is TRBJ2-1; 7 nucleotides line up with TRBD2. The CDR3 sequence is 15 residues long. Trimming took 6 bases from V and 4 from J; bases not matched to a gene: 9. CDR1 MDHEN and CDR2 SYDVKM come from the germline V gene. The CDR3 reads CASSNGLGQYNEQFF. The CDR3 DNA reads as TGTGCCAGCAGCAACGGACTAGGCCAATACAATGAGCAGTTCTTC.

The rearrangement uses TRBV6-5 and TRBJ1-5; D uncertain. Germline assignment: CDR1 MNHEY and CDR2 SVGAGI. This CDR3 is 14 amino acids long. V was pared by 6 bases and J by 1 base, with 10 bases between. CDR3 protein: CASSGGRSNQPQHF. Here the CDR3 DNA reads TGTGCCAGCAGCGGAGGGAGGAGCAATCAGCCCCAGCATTTT.

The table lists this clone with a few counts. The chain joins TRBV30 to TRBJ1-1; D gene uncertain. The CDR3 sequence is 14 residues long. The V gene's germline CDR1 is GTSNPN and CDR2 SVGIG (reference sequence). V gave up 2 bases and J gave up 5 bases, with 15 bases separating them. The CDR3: CAWSPGTLRTEAFF. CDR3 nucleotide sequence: TGTGCCTGGAGTCCGGGAACCTTAAGGACTGAAGCTTTCTTT.

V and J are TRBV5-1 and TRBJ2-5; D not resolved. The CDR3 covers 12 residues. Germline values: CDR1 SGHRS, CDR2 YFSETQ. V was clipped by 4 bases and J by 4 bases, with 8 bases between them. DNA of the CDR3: TGCGCCAGCAGCGGGGAAGGAGAGACCCAGTACTTC. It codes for CASSGEGETQYF. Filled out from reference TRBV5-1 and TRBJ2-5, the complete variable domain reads KAGVTQTPRYLIKTRGQQVTLSCSPISGHRSVSWYQQTPGQGLQFLFEYFSETQRNKGNFPGRFSGRQFSNSRSEMNVSTLELGDSALYLCASSGEGETQYFGPGTRLLVL.

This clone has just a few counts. CDR3 protein: CASSRDLQETQYF. The CDR3, as DNA: TGTGCCAGCTCACGGGACTTACAAGAGACCCAGTACTTC. The V gene is TRBV18, the J gene TRBJ2-5; D might be TRBD2 (6 bases). Germline V lookup: CDR1 KGHSH, CDR2 LQKENI. Trimming took off 4 bases at V and 2 bases at J, with 8 bases between the two ends. The length of the CDR3 is 13 residues.

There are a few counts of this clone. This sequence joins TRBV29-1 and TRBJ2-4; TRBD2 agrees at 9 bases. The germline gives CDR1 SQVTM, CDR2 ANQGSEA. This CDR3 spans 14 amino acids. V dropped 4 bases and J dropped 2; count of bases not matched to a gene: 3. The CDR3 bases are TGCAGCGTTGCTAGCGGGACGACCAAAAACATTCAGTACTTC. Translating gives CSVASGTTKNIQYF.

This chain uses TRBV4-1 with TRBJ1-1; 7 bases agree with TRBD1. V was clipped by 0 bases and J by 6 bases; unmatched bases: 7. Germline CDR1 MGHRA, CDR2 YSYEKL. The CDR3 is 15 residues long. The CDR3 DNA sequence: TGCGCCAGCAGCCAAGAGAACAGGGGATCCTCTGAAGCTTTCTTT. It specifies CASSQENRGSSEAFF.

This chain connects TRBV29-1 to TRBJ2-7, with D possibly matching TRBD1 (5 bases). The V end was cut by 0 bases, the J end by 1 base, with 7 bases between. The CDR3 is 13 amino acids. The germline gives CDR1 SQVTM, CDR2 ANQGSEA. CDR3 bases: TGCAGCGTTGAAGAAGGGGCTTCCTACGAGCAGTACTTC. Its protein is CSVEEGASYEQYF.

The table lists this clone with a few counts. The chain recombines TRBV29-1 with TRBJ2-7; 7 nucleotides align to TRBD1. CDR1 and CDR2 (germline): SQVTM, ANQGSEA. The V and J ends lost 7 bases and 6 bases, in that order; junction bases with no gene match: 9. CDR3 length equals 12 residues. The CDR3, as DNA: TGCAGCGGACGACAGGGTACTAGCGAGCAGTACTTC. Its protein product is CSGRQGTSEQYF.

As DNA, the CDR3 is TGCGCCAGCAGCTTGGGTATAGGGGGATCTGAGCCCCAGCATTTT. This encodes CASSLGIGGSEPQHF. V and J are TRBV5-1 and TRBJ1-5; D is possibly TRBD1 (6 bases). V shed 0 bases and J shed 8 bases, with 15 bases lying between them. Germline V lookup: CDR1 SGHRS, CDR2 YFSETQ. This CDR3 spans 15 amino acids. Variable domain in full (rest from reference TRBV5-1 and TRBJ1-5): KAGVTQTPRYLIKTRGQQVTLSCSPISGHRSVSWYQQTPGQGLQFLFEYFSETQRNKGNFPGRFSGRQFSNSRSEMNVSTLELGDSALYLCASSLGIGGSEPQHFGDGTRLSIL.

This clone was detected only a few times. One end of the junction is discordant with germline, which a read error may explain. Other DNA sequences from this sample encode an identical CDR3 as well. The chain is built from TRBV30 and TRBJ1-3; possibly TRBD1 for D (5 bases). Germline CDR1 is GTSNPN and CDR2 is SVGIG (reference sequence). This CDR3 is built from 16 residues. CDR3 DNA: TGCGCCTGGGGTCGACAGACCCGAGGCTCTGGAAACACCATATATTTT. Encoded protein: CAWGRQTRGSGNTIYF.

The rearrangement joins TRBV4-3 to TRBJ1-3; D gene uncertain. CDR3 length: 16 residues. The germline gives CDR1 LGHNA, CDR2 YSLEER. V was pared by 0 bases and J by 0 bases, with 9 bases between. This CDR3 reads CASSQDLYISGNTIYF. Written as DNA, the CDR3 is TGCGCCAGCAGCCAAGATCTATACATCTCTGGAAACACCATATATTTT.

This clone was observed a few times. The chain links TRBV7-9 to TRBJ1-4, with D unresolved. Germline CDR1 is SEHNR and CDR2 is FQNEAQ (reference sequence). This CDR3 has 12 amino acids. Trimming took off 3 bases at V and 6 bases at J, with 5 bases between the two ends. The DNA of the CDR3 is TGTGCCAGCAGCTTCGGTTATGAAAAACTGTTTTTT. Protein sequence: CASSFGYEKLFF.

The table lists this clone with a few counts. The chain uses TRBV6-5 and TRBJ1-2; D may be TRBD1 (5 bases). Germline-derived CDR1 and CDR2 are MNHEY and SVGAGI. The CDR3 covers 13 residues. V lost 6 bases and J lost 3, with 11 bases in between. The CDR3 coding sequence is TGTGCCAGCAGACCGGGACGAGACTATGGCTACACCTTC. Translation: CASRPGRDYGYTF.

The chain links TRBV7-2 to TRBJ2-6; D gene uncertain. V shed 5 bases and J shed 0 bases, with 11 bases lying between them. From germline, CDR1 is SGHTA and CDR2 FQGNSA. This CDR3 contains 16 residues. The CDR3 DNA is TGTGCCAGCAGCGCCTTCATCTACTCTGGGGCCAACGTCCTGACTTTC. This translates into CASSAFIYSGANVLTF.

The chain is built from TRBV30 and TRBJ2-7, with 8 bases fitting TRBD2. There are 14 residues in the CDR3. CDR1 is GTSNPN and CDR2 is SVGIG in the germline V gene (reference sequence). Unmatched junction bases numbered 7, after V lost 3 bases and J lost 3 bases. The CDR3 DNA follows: TGTGCCTGGAGCCGGGGGGGGATGAACTACGAGCAGTACTTC. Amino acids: CAWSRGGMNYEQYF.

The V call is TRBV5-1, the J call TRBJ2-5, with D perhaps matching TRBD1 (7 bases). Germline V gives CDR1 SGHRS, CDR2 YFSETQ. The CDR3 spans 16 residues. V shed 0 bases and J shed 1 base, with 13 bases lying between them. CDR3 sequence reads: CASSLETGRSQETQYF. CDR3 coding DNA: TGCGCCAGCAGCTTGGAGACAGGGAGGTCCCAAGAGACCCAGTACTTC.

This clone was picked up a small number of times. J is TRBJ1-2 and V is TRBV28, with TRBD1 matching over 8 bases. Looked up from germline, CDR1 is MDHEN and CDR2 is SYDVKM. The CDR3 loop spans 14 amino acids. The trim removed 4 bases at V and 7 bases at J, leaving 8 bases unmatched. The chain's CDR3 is CASSSPPDRGGYTF. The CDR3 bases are TGTGCCAGCAGTTCCCCCCCCGACAGGGGTGGCTACACCTTC.

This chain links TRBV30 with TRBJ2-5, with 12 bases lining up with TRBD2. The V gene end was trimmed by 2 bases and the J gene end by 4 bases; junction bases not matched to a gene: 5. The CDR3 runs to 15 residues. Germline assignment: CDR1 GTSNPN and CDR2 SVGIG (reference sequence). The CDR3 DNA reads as TGTGCCTGGAGTCTAAGACTAGCGGGAGTAGAGACCCAGTACTTC. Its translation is CAWSLRLAGVETQYF. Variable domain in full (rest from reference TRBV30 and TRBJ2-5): SQTIHQWPATLVQPVGSPLSLECTVEGTSNPNLYWYRQAAGRGLQLLFYSVGIGQISSEVPQNLSASRPQDRQFILSSKKLLLSDSGFYLCAWSLRLAGVETQYFGPGTRLLVL.

The CDR3 bases are TGTGCCACCAGCAGAGATAGAACGAGGGAAGCTTTCTTT. It yields the protein CATSRDRTREAFF. The V gene is TRBV15, the J gene TRBJ1-1; no definite D call. V was shortened by 0 bases and J by 8 bases, with 10 bases between the two germline ends. Per the germline V gene, CDR1 is LNHNV and CDR2 is YYDKDF (reference sequence). This CDR3 spans 13 amino acids.

CDR3 residues: CSVAGTGTGNTDTQYF. As DNA, the CDR3 is TGCAGCGTTGCAGGAACCGGGACAGGCAACACAGATACGCAGTATTTT. The gene calls are TRBV29-1 and TRBJ2-3, with TRBD1 matching over 8 bases. CDR3 length: 16 residues. Germline V gene data show CDR1 as SQVTM and CDR2 as ANQGSEA. With V trimmed by 4 bases and J by 2 bases, 11 bases remained unmatched.

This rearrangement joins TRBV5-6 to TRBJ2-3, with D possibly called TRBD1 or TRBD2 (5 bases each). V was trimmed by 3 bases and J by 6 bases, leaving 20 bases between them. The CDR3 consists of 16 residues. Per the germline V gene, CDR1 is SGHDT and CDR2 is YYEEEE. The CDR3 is CASSWAVTAGTDTQYF. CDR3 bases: TGTGCCAGCAGCTGGGCCGTGACGGCAGGGACCGATACGCAGTATTTT. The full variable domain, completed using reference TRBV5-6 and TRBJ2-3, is DAGVTQSPTHLIKTRGQQVTLRCSPKSGHDTVSWYQQALGQGPQFIFQYYEEEERQRGNFPDRFSGHQFPNYSSELNVNALLLGDSALYLCASSWAVTAGTDTQYFGPGTRLTVL.

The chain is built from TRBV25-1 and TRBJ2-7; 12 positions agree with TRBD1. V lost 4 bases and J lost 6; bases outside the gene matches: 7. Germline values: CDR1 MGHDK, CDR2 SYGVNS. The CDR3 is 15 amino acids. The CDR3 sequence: CASSAPGQGAIEQYF. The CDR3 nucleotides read TGTGCCAGCAGTGCACCGGGACAGGGGGCGATCGAGCAGTACTTC.

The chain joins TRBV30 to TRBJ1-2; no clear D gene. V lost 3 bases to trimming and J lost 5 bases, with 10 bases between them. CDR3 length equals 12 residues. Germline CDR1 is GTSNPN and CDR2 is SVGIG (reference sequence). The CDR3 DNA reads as TGTGCCTGGAGAGAGGAACCTTATGGCTACACCTTC. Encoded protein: CAWREEPYGYTF.